Included here is one T cell receptor (beta chain) sequence, with context. The sample belongs to a study of blood T cell repertoires in COVID-19. Study as a whole: From the United States, Italy and Spain came samples of acute and convalescent COVID-19. PBMCs, B-cell-depleted T cells, or T cells provided the cDNA or gDNA that made up the material.

Methods used by the authors: How many nucleated cells were present was estimated from reference gene primer amplification. Profiling relied on immunoSEQ multiplex PCR, and the TCRdb table lists in-frame clones only, not all of them. V, J and clone size are those of that table, while D and trimming were read from the DNA. The repertoire holds approximately 200,000 clones, with about 85% as singletons. After removal of 3 bases from V and 6 bases from J, the junction contained 9 bases not matched to a gene. CDR3 length: 15 amino acids. Germline CDR1 is SGHRS and CDR2 is YFSETQ. This receptor was identified in a woman between 25 and 40 years old with active or convalescent COVID-19. Sequences were obtained from peripheral blood. This sequence joins TRBV5-1 and TRBJ1-1; 9 bases align to TRBD1. Here the CDR3 reads CASSWDRVQNSEAFF. The CDR3 DNA follows: TGCGCCAGCAGCTGGGACAGGGTTCAAAACTCTGAAGCTTTCTTT.